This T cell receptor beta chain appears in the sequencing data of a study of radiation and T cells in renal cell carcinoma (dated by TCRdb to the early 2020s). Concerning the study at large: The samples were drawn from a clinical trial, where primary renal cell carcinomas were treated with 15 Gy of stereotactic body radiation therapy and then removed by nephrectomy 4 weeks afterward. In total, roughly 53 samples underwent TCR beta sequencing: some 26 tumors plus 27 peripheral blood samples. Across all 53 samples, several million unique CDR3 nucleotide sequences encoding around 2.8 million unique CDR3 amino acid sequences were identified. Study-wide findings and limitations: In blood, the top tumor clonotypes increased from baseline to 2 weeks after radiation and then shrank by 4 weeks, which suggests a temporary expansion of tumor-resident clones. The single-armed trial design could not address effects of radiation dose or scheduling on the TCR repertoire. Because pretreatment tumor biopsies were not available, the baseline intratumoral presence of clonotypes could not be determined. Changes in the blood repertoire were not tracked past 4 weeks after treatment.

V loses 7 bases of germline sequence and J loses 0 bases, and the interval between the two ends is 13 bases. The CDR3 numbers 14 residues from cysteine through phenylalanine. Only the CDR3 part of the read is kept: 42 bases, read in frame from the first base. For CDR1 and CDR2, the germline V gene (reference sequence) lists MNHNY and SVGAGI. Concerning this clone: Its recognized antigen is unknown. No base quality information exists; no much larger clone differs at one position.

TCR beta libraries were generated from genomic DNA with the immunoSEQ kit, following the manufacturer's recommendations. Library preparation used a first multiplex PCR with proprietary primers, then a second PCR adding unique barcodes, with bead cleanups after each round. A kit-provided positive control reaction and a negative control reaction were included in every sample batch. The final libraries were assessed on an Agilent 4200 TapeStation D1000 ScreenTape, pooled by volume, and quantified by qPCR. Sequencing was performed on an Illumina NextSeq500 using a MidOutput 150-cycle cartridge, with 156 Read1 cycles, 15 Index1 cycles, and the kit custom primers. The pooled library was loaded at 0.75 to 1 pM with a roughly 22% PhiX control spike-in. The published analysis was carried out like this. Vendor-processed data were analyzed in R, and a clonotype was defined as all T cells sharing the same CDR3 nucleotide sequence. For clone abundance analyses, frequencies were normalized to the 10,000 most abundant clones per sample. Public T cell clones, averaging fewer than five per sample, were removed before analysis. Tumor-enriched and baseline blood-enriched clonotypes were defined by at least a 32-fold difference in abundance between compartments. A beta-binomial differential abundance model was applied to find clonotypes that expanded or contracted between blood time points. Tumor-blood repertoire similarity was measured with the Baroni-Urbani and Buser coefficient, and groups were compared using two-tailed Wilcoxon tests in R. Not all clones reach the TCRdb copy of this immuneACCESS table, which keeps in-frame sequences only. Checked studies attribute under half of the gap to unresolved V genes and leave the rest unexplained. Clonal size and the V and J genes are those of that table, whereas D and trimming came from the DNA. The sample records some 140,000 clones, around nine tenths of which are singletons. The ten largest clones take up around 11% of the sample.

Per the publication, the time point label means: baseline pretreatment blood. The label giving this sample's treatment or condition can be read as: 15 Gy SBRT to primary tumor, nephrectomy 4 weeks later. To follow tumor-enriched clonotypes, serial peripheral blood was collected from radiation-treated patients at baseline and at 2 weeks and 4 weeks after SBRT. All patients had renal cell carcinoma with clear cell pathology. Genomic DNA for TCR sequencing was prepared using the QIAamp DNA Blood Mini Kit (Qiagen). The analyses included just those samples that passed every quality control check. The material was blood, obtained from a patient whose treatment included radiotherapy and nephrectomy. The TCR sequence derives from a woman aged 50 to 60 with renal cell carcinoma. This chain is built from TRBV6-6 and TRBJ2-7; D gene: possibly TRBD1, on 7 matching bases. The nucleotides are TGTGCCAGCACAGGAGGGGACAGCTCCTACGAGCAGTACTTC. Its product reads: CASTGGDSSYEQYF.